Following are 28 T cell receptor beta chains from one sample sequenced in a study of blood T cell repertoires in COVID-19. Clones were sequenced by immunoSEQ multiplex PCR, and TCRdb holds only the in-frame ones, with some missing. The data contain roughly 230,000 clones, 70% to 85% of them singletons. What was sequenced was PBMCs or T cells enriched from blood (not recorded which). The receptor source for this set is a woman aged 60-75 years who had recovered from COVID-19.

In DNA, the CDR3 is TGTGCCAGTAGAGAACAGGGGCTAAGCTCACCCCTCCACTTT. Translating it yields CASREQGLSSPLHF. The genes are TRBV19 and TRBJ1-6, with 7 bases matching TRBD1. The V gene's germline CDR1 is LNHDA and CDR2 SQIVND (reference sequence). The CDR3 has 14 amino acids. Germline trimming cut 6 bases from V and 10 bases from J; bases unmatched to any gene: 9.

This clone appeared a few times. This chain connects TRBV7-3 to TRBJ1-2; D gene uncertain. The CDR3 length is 15 residues. CDR1 and CDR2 from the germline V gene are SGHTA and FQGTGA. V gave up 5 bases and J gave up 6 bases, with 19 bases separating them. This CDR3 reads CASSPTGFGLNGYTF. The CDR3 nucleotides are TGTGCCAGCAGCCCAACTGGGTTTGGACTTAATGGCTACACCTTC.

In regard to this clone: This CDR3 is also generated by other DNA sequences in the sample. The chain couples TRBV11-3 to TRBJ2-2, with 8 nucleotides matching TRBD1. Trimming cost V 5 bases and J 4 bases; bases outside gene matches: 6. The CDR3 contains 15 residues. Germline CDR1 reads SGHNT; CDR2 reads YENEEA. This chain's CDR3 is CASSPGQGGTGELFF. Here the CDR3 DNA reads TGTGCCAGCAGCCCAGGACAGGGAGGCACCGGGGAGCTGTTTTTT.

The genes are TRBV5-1 and TRBJ2-1; TRBD2 matches at 7 bases. Germline V gene data show CDR1 as SGHRS and CDR2 as YFSETQ. J gave up 2 bases and V 5 bases, and 10 bases lay outside the gene matches. This CDR3 comprises 16 residues. CDR3 loop: CASRLGSSGTYNEQFF. CDR3 DNA sequence: TGCGCCAGCAGACTTGGTTCTAGCGGTACCTACAATGAGCAGTTCTTC.

The rearrangement uses TRBV6-1 and TRBJ1-5; D remains unclear. The CDR3 has 14 amino acids. CDR1 is MNHNS and CDR2 is SASEGT in the germline V gene. V shed 2 bases and J shed 10 bases, with 15 bases lying between them. CDR3 sequence: CASSEFEGPLPQHF. The DNA of the CDR3 is TGTGCCAGCAGTGAATTTGAGGGCCCTTTACCCCAGCATTTT.

In this sample, this clone turned up once. The CDR3 nucleotides read TGTGCCAGTAGTACTGGCGGGAGTGGGACCAATGAGCAGTTCTTC. This gives the protein CASSTGGSGTNEQFF. This chain joins TRBV19 and TRBJ2-1; 7 bases are a match to TRBD2. With V trimmed by 4 bases and J by 6 bases, 9 bases remained unmatched. CDR1 is LNHDA and CDR2 is SQIVND in the germline V gene (reference sequence). The CDR3 loop spans 15 amino acids.

This clone was observed a few times. V usage is TRBV7-2 and J usage is TRBJ2-7; 7 bases are a match to TRBD1. The CDR3 loop spans 15 amino acids. Germline assignment: CDR1 SGHTA and CDR2 FQGNSA. V gave up 5 bases and J gave up 4 bases; unmatched junction bases: 11. CDR3 sequence (DNA): TGTGCCAGCAGCCAGGCCGGGACAGAAGCTTACGAGCAGTACTTC. This sequence encodes CASSQAGTEAYEQYF.

This clone appeared a few times. J is TRBJ1-5 and V is TRBV7-6; D remains ambiguous. The CDR3 contains 13 residues. Germline CDR1 reads SGHVS; CDR2 reads FNYEAQ. Trimming cost V 5 bases and J 0 bases, with 5 bases left between them. CDR3: CASSPNSNQPQHF. The CDR3 DNA is TGTGCCAGCAGCCCAAATAGCAATCAGCCCCAGCATTTT.

V gene TRBV5-6 combines with J gene TRBJ2-5; D remains ambiguous. Trimming removed 3 bases at V and 1 base at J, with 7 bases between. The CDR3 covers 13 residues. Per germline, CDR1 SGHDT and CDR2 YYEEEE. The CDR3 loop is CASSWAVQETQYF. CDR3 nucleotide sequence: TGTGCCAGCAGCTGGGCAGTCCAAGAGACCCAGTACTTC. The variable domain in full, completed from reference TRBV5-6 and TRBJ2-5, reads DAGVTQSPTHLIKTRGQQVTLRCSPKSGHDTVSWYQQALGQGPQFIFQYYEEEERQRGNFPDRFSGHQFPNYSSELNVNALLLGDSALYLCASSWAVQETQYFGPGTRLLVL.

CDR3 nucleotides: TGTGCCAGCAGCTTGTTCAGGGGCACTGAAGCTTTCTTT. As protein: CASSLFRGTEAFF. The chain links TRBV5-6 to TRBJ1-1, with D tentatively TRBD1 (6 bases). CDR1 and CDR2 from the germline V gene are SGHDT and YYEEEE. The CDR3 runs 13 residues. V gave up 1 base and J gave up 4 bases, with 8 bases separating them.

This sequence joins TRBV29-1 and TRBJ2-2; 8 bases are a match to TRBD1. This CDR3 spans 14 amino acids. After removal of 6 bases from V and 5 bases from J, the junction contained 8 bases not matched to a gene. Per germline, CDR1 SQVTM and CDR2 ANQGSEA. CDR3 DNA: TGCAGCGTCACCGAACAGGGGGTTACCGGGGAGCTGTTTTTT. This gives the protein CSVTEQGVTGELFF.

The chain carries TRBV7-9 and TRBJ1-2; TRBD1 might be the D (6 bases). Trimming took off 4 bases at V and 2 bases at J, with 23 bases between the two ends. The germline CDR1 and CDR2 sequences are SEHNR and FQNEAQ (reference sequence). The length of the CDR3 is 18 residues. CDR3 protein: CASSSLTGKWGLNYGYTF. CDR3 bases: TGTGCCAGCAGCTCCCTTACAGGGAAATGGGGCTTAAACTATGGCTACACCTTC.

The DNA of the CDR3 is TGTGCCAGCAGCTCCAGCGGGGGGGCCGCCTACGAGCAGTACTTC. This gives the protein CASSSSGGAAYEQYF. This rearrangement joins TRBV7-3 to TRBJ2-7; 10 bases are a match to TRBD2. The CDR3 has 15 amino acids. Germline V gene data show CDR1 as SGHTA and CDR2 as FQGTGA. With 4 bases clipped from V and 2 bases from J, the junction kept 5 bases outside the gene matches.

V usage is TRBV7-2 and J usage is TRBJ1-1; D possibly corresponds to TRBD1 (5 bases). The CDR3 covers 13 residues. Germline V lookup: CDR1 SGHTA, CDR2 FQGNSA. The V end lost 5 bases, the J end lost 8 bases, and 15 bases lay between the germline ends. The CDR3: CASSPPGELEAFF. In nucleotides, the CDR3 is TGTGCCAGCAGCCCCCCGGGGGAATTGGAAGCTTTCTTT.

The V and J genes are TRBV10-3 and TRBJ2-1; possible D gene TRBD2, 6 bases. Deletions cut 3 bases from V and 5 bases from J, with 14 bases between. Germline V gene lookup returns CDR1 ENHRY and CDR2 SYGVKD. The CDR3 contains 15 residues. The CDR3: CAISDWDSGDNEQFF. Written as DNA, the CDR3 is TGTGCCATCAGTGATTGGGACTCCGGGGACAATGAGCAGTTCTTC.

The gene calls are TRBV27 and TRBJ1-5; D is possibly TRBD1 (5 bases). With 6 bases removed from V and 3 bases from J, the gap between germline ends came to 9 bases. This CDR3 contains 13 residues. The germline V gene has CDR1 MNHEY and CDR2 SMNVEV (reference sequence). The CDR3 bases are TGTGCCAGCAGGCCGACAGTCAATCAGCCCCAGCATTTT. Translation: CASRPTVNQPQHF.

This chain's CDR3 is CASSSPPSGHNEQFF. For the CDR3, the DNA is TGTGCCAGCAGCTCCCCCCCCAGCGGCCACAATGAGCAGTTCTTC. The rearrangement joins TRBV5-4 to TRBJ2-1, with D perhaps TRBD2 (5 bases). The CDR3 has 15 amino acids. Germline V gene data show CDR1 as SGHNT and CDR2 as YYREEE (reference sequence). Between the trimmed V and J ends, which lost 3 bases and 5 bases, there was a span of 15 bases.

The rearrangement uses TRBV19 and TRBJ2-5; 14 bases line up with TRBD2. This CDR3 comprises 16 residues. V dropped 4 bases and J dropped 5; count of bases not matched to a gene: 6. Germline CDR1 and CDR2: LNHDA and SQIVND (reference sequence). CDR3 nucleotides: TGTGCCAGTAGTAAGACTAGCGGGAGGGCCTGGGAGACCCAGTACTTC. Protein: CASSKTSGRAWETQYF.

In regard to this clone: This specimen includes other DNA sequences encoding the same CDR3. The V and J genes are TRBV5-1 and TRBJ1-1; 9 nucleotides match TRBD1. The CDR3 runs 14 residues. Germline V gene sequence: CDR1 SGHRS, CDR2 YFSETQ. With 4 bases clipped from V and 5 bases from J, the junction kept 6 bases outside the gene matches. The CDR3 sequence: CASSPGQGGTEAFF. CDR3 nucleotide sequence: TGCGCCAGCAGCCCGGGACAGGGAGGAACTGAAGCTTTCTTT.

The chain recombines TRBV29-1 with TRBJ2-5; possibly TRBD2 for D (5 bases). Deletions cut 3 bases from V and 3 bases from J, with 5 bases between. CDR3 length: 11 residues. In germline, CDR1 is SQVTM, CDR2 ANQGSEA. CDR3 loop: CSVEREETQYF. In nucleotides, the CDR3 is TGCAGCGTTGAGCGGGAAGAGACCCAGTACTTC.

CDR3 nucleotide sequence: TGTGCCACCAGCAGAGCGTTAAACAGGCTCCAGGAGACCGGGGAGCTGTTTTTT. It specifies CATSRALNRLQETGELFF. The chain has TRBV15 and TRBJ2-2, with a possible D match to TRBD1 (5 bases). The germline V and J ends were trimmed by 1 base and 5 bases, with 20 bases remaining between them. CDR1 and CDR2 (germline): LNHNV, YYDKDF (reference sequence). CDR3 length equals 18 residues. The full variable domain, completed using reference TRBV15 and TRBJ2-2, is DAMVIQNPRYQVTQFGKPVTLSCSQTLNHNVMYWYQQKSSQAPKLLFHYYDKDFNNEADTPDNFQSRRPNTSFCFLDIRSPGLGDTAMYLCATSRALNRLQETGELFFGEGSRLTVL.

CDR3 in DNA: TGTGCCAGCAGCCCGACAGGGGGGCCCTACGAGCAGTACTTC. This encodes CASSPTGGPYEQYF. The chain has TRBV4-2 and TRBJ2-7; TRBD1 matches at 9 bases. J gave up 2 bases and V 4 bases, and 3 bases lay outside the gene matches. Germline V gene sequence: CDR1 LGHNA, CDR2 YNFKEQ. CDR3 length: 14 residues.

The V and J genes are TRBV5-5 and TRBJ1-6, with 8 bases fitting TRBD1. CDR1 and CDR2 from the germline V gene are SGHKS and YYEKEE (reference sequence). This CDR3 comprises 15 residues. After removal of 4 bases from V and 9 bases from J, the junction contained 9 bases not matched to a gene. The CDR3 loop is CASSLSGQGRSPLHF. CDR3 coding DNA: TGTGCCAGCAGCCTATCAGGACAGGGCCGTTCACCCCTCCACTTT.

The gene calls are TRBV12-3 or TRBV12-4 and TRBJ2-7; 9 bases fit TRBD2. The CDR3 is 12 residues long. After removal of 3 bases from V and 7 bases from J, the junction contained 1 base not matched to a gene. The CDR3 nucleotides are TGTGCCAGCAGTTTGGGACTAGCTGAGCAGTACTTC. This gives the protein CASSLGLAEQYF.

Regarding this clone: The same CDR3 also results from other DNA sequences found in this sample. The J gene is TRBJ2-7, the V gene TRBV25-1, with D perhaps matching TRBD1 (6 bases). V lost 3 bases and J 4 bases, leaving 7 bases between the germline ends. Germline V CDR1 and CDR2: MGHDK, SYGVNS. The CDR3 runs to 12 residues. CDR3 residues: CASSDRGYEQYF. The CDR3 nucleotides are TGTGCCAGCAGTGACAGGGGTTACGAGCAGTACTTC.

The chain joins TRBV2 to TRBJ2-7; 10 positions agree with TRBD1. The CDR3 loop spans 14 amino acids. Trimming removed 5 bases from V and 5 bases from J; junction bases left unmatched: 6. Germline-derived CDR1 and CDR2 are SNHLY and FYNNEI. The CDR3 spells CASSRDRGYHEQYF. In nucleotides, the CDR3 is TGTGCCAGCAGTCGGGACAGGGGTTACCACGAGCAGTACTTC.

V usage is TRBV11-2 and J usage is TRBJ2-3; D is perhaps TRBD2 (6 bases). The CDR3 totals 16 residues. Trimming pared 1 base from V and 2 bases from J, leaving 13 bases between. From germline, CDR1 is SGHAT and CDR2 FQNNGV. Written as DNA, the CDR3 is TGTGCCAGCAGCTTAGTCAACCGCGGGGCCACAGATACGCAGTATTTT. Its protein product is CASSLVNRGATDTQYF.

The chain carries TRBV7-3 and TRBJ2-5, with TRBD1 matching over 8 bases. Germline V lookup: CDR1 SGHTA, CDR2 FQGTGA. This CDR3 contains 17 residues. After removal of 1 base from V and 0 bases from J, the junction contained 7 bases not matched to a gene. The CDR3, as DNA: TGTGCCAGCAGCTTAATCGGCGGACAGGGAGACCAAGAGACCCAGTACTTC. It specifies CASSLIGGQGDQETQYF.